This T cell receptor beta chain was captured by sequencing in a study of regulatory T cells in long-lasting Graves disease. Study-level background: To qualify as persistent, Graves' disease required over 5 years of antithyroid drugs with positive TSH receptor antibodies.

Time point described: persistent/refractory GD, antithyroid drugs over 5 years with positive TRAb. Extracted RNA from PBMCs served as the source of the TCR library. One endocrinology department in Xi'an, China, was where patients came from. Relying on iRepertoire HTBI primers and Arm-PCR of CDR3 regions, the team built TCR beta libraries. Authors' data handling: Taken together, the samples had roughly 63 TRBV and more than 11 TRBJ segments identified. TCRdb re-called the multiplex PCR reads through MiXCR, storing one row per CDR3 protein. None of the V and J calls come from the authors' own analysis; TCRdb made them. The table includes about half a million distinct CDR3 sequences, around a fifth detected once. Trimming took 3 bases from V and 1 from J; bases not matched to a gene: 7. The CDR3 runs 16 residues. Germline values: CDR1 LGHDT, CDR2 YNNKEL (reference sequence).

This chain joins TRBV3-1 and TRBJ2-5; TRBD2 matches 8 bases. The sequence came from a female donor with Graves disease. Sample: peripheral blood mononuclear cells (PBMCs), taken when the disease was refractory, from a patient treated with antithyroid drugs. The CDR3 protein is CASSQGRTSSQETQYF. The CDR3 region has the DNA TGTGCCAGCAGCCAGGGCCGGACTAGCTCCCAAGAGACCCAGTACTTC.